The 20 T cell receptor beta chains presented below share a single source sample, sequenced in a study of blood T cell repertoires in COVID-19. Profiling relied on immunoSEQ multiplex PCR, and the TCRdb table lists in-frame clones only, not all of them. The table includes about 140,000 clones, approximately 81% detected once. The sample taken for sequencing was peripheral blood. The origin of the receptors is a woman in her sixties or seventies with active or convalescent COVID-19.

The chain combines TRBV2 with TRBJ1-1; 8 bases map to TRBD1. CDR1 is SNHLY, CDR2 FYNNEI, per germline. This CDR3 has 13 amino acids. After removal of 10 bases from V and 4 bases from J, the junction contained 8 bases not matched to a gene. CDR3 coding DNA: TGTGCCATCACGACAGGGGTGGGCACTGAAGCTTTCTTT. This encodes CAITTGVGTEAFF.

This chain connects TRBV28 to TRBJ2-1; D remains ambiguous. The CDR3 extends over 13 amino acids. Germline values: CDR1 MDHEN, CDR2 SYDVKM. V lost 3 bases and J 10 bases, leaving 13 bases between the germline ends. CDR3 DNA sequence: TGTGCCAGCAGTTTCGGTCTGGGCAGGGAGCAGTTCTTC. It specifies CASSFGLGREQFF.

The rearrangement joins TRBV4-1 to TRBJ1-2; possibly TRBD1 for D (5 bases). The length of the CDR3 is 14 residues. CDR1 and CDR2 (germline): MGHRA, YSYEKL. V shed 1 base and J shed 1 base, with 7 bases lying between them. The CDR3 nucleotides read TGCGCCAGCAGCCAAGGGGACTATAACTATGGCTACACCTTC. Translation gives CASSQGDYNYGYTF.

The chain has TRBV29-1 and TRBJ2-2; D uncertain. The V gene's germline CDR1 is SQVTM and CDR2 ANQGSEA. This CDR3 region has 13 residues. V dropped 7 bases and J dropped 6 bases, with 15 bases sitting between them. This CDR3 reads CSACPSPAGELFF. The CDR3 DNA follows: TGCAGCGCCTGTCCTAGTCCGGCCGGGGAGCTGTTTTTT.

The J gene is TRBJ2-1, the V gene TRBV2; D gene uncertain. Germline-derived CDR1 and CDR2 are SNHLY and FYNNEI. The V and J ends lost 7 bases and 7 bases respectively, with 8 bases between them. This CDR3 region has 11 residues. This CDR3 is CASTVYNEQFF. The DNA of the CDR3 is TGTGCCAGCACGGTTTATAATGAGCAGTTCTTC.

The chain is built from TRBV28 and TRBJ2-7; 11 nucleotides line up with TRBD1. The CDR3 covers 15 residues. Unmatched junction bases numbered 6, after V lost 7 bases and J lost 1 base. Germline V lookup: CDR1 MDHEN, CDR2 SYDVKM. The CDR3 nucleotides read TGTGCCAGCACTGCGGACAGGGGGCGGTCCTACGAGCAGTACGTC. This gives the protein CASTADRGRSYEQYV.

The chain links TRBV11-2 to TRBJ2-7; D is possibly TRBD1 (6 bases). CDR1 is SGHAT, CDR2 FQNNGV, per germline. Trimming removed 5 bases from V and 2 bases from J, with 16 bases in between. This CDR3 contains 15 residues. CDR3 in DNA: TGTGCCAGCAGCCTGTGGGCAGGGGATCCCTACGAGCAGTACTTC. Residues: CASSLWAGDPYEQYF.

This clone was seen many times. This rearrangement joins TRBV7-6 to TRBJ2-7; D unclear. The CDR3 extends over 16 amino acids. The germline gives CDR1 SGHVS, CDR2 FNYEAQ. The V and J ends lost 2 bases and 1 base respectively, with 15 bases between them. CDR3 nucleotide sequence: TGTGCCAGCAGCTTATACGGCGGAGTGGGTTCCTACGAGCAGTACTTC. This sequence encodes CASSLYGGVGSYEQYF.

V usage is TRBV9 and J usage is TRBJ1-1, with D maybe TRBD1 (5 bases). V was pared by 0 bases and J by 5 bases, with 11 bases between. The CDR3 totals 14 residues. CDR1 and CDR2 from the germline V gene are SGDLS and YYNGEE. In nucleotides, the CDR3 is TGTGCCAGCAGCGTAGGACCGGGGGGGACTGAAGCTTTCTTT. Amino acid sequence: CASSVGPGGTEAFF.

CDR3: CASSIGRSGANVLTF. DNA of the CDR3: TGTGCCAGTAGTATCGGCAGGTCTGGGGCCAACGTCCTGACTTTC. V gene TRBV19 combines with J gene TRBJ2-6; unclear D gene. Deletions cut 3 bases from V and 1 base from J, with 7 bases between. The CDR3 runs to 15 residues. Germline V gives CDR1 LNHDA, CDR2 SQIVND (reference sequence).

This clone showed up just a few times. J is TRBJ2-7 and V is TRBV11-2; 10 bases fit TRBD2. The trim removed 6 bases at V and 3 bases at J, leaving 11 bases unmatched. The germline V gene has CDR1 SGHAT and CDR2 FQNNGV. The CDR3 loop spans 16 amino acids. The CDR3 bases are TGTGCCAGCAGACCCCTTCGGACTAGCGGAGGCTACGAGCAGTACTTC. It yields the protein CASRPLRTSGGYEQYF.

V is TRBV5-4 and J is TRBJ2-5; 7 bases are a match to TRBD2. V was clipped by 4 bases and J by 5 bases; unmatched bases: 11. The CDR3 sequence is 15 residues long. In germline, CDR1 is SGHNT, CDR2 YYREEE (reference sequence). The CDR3 loop reads CASSIQRGSSETQYF. The CDR3 nucleotides are TGTGCCAGCAGCATCCAGCGCGGGAGTTCGGAGACCCAGTACTTC.

The V gene is TRBV7-8, the J gene TRBJ1-6, with 7 bases fitting TRBD1. Germline V CDR1 and CDR2: SGHVS, FQNEAQ. CDR3 length equals 15 residues. J lost 7 bases, V lost 4 bases, and 7 bases had no gene match. The CDR3 protein is CASSYLGQANSPLHF. In DNA, the CDR3 is TGTGCCAGCAGCTACCTTGGACAGGCCAATTCACCCCTCCACTTT.

The chain combines TRBV5-1 with TRBJ1-1; D is possibly TRBD1 (6 bases). Deletions cut 5 bases from V and 0 bases from J, with 20 bases between. The CDR3 is made up of 17 amino acids. In germline, CDR1 is SGHRS, CDR2 YFSETQ. The CDR3 bases are TGCGCCAGCAGGTGGGGGTATGGGCAGGGGCTGAACACTGAAGCTTTCTTT. It yields the protein CASRWGYGQGLNTEAFF.

The CDR3 coding sequence is TGTGCCAGCAGCAAAGGGCTAGCGGAGAGCACAGATACGCAGTATTTT. Protein sequence: CASSKGLAESTDTQYF. The chain couples TRBV21-1 to TRBJ2-3; the D call in the table, TRBD2, was not verified against the DNA. TRBV21-1 is a documented pseudogene. This CDR3 contains 16 residues.

This clone was observed a handful of times. This chain uses TRBV5-1 with TRBJ1-2, with 7 bases that match TRBD1. The CDR3 extends over 14 amino acids. Losses at the gene ends were 4 bases for V and 2 bases for J; bases not matched to a gene: 5. Germline-derived CDR1 and CDR2 are SGHRS and YFSETQ. This chain's CDR3 is CASSPDRTNYGYTF. CDR3 in DNA: TGCGCCAGCAGCCCGGACAGGACGAACTATGGCTACACCTTC.

This chain uses TRBV19 with TRBJ2-5, with a possible D match to TRBD2 (6 bases). The CDR3 length is 16 residues. The germline V gene encodes CDR1 LNHDA and CDR2 SQIVND (reference sequence). Trimming pared 7 bases from V and 6 bases from J, leaving 24 bases between. CDR3 residues: CASTPRGSLGMQTQYF. As DNA, the CDR3 is TGTGCCAGTACACCACGGGGGTCGCTGGGAATGCAGACCCAGTACTTC.

The chain carries TRBV28 and TRBJ2-7; the match to TRBD2 covers 9 bases. The CDR3 sequence is 17 residues long. V lost 1 base to trimming and J lost 3 bases; unmatched junction nucleotides: 10. Germline values: CDR1 MDHEN, CDR2 SYDVKM. The CDR3 region is CASSLSGTSTLYYEQYF. DNA of the CDR3: TGTGCCAGCAGTTTATCGGGGACTAGCACTCTTTACTACGAGCAGTACTTC.

The chain is built from TRBV24-1 and TRBJ2-2; 9 positions match TRBD1. Germline-derived CDR1 and CDR2 are KGHDR and SFDVKD. The CDR3 is 14 amino acids. J was trimmed by 6 bases and V by 7 bases; bases with no gene match: 5. Here the CDR3 reads CATRGTGRAGELFF. CDR3 bases: TGTGCCACCAGAGGGACAGGGCGGGCCGGGGAGCTGTTTTTT.

This rearrangement joins TRBV7-2 to TRBJ2-3; D is possibly TRBD2 (6 bases). CDR1 is SGHTA, CDR2 FQGNSA, per germline. This CDR3 has 18 residues. V was trimmed by 1 base and J by 4 bases, leaving 21 bases between them. The CDR3 DNA reads TGTGCCAGCAGCTTAGGCATGCGACTCTCCGGAGGGGCAGATACGCAGTATTTT. Protein sequence: CASSLGMRLSGGADTQYF.